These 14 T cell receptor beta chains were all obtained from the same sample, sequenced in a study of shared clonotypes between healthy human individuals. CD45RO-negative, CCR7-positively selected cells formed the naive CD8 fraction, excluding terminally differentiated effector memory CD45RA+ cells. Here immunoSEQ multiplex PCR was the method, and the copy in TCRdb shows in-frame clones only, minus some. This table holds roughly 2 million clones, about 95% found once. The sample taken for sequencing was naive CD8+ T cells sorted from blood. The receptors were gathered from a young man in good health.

CDR3 in DNA: TGTGCCAGCAGCCCTGTACAGGGGGTGGCCACTGAAGCTTTCTTT. Translated: CASSPVQGVATEAFF. The J gene is TRBJ1-1, the V gene TRBV9, with 8 bases fitting TRBD1. The V gene's germline CDR1 is SGDLS and CDR2 YYNGEE. The CDR3 runs to 15 residues. V shed 4 bases and J 4 bases; nucleotides not matched to a gene: 9.

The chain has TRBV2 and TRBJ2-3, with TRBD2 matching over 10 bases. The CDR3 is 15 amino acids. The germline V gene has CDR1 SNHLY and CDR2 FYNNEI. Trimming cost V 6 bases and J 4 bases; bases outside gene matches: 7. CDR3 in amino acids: CASRWASGRADTQYF. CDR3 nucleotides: TGTGCCAGCAGGTGGGCTAGCGGGAGAGCAGATACGCAGTATTTT.

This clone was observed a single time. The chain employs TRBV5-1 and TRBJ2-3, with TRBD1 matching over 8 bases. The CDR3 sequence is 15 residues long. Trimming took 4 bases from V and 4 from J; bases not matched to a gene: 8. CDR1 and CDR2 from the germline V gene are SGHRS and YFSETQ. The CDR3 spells CASSGGRGHSDTQYF. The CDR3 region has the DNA TGCGCCAGCAGCGGGGGCAGGGGGCACTCAGATACGCAGTATTTT. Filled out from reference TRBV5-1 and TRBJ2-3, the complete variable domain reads KAGVTQTPRYLIKTRGQQVTLSCSPISGHRSVSWYQQTPGQGLQFLFEYFSETQRNKGNFPGRFSGRQFSNSRSEMNVSTLELGDSALYLCASSGGRGHSDTQYFGPGTRLTVL.

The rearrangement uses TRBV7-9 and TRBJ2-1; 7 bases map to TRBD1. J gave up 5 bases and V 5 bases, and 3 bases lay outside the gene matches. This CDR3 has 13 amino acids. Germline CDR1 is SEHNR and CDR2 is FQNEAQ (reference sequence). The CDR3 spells CASSQGVNNEQFF. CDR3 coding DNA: TGTGCCAGCAGCCAGGGGGTGAACAATGAGCAGTTCTTC.

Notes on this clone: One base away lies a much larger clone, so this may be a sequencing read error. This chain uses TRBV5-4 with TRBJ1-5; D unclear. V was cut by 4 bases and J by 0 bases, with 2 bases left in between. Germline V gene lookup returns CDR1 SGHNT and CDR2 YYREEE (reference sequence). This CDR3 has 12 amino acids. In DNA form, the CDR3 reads TGTGCCAGCAGCGTTAGCAATCAGCCCCAGCATTTT. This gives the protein CASSVSNQPQHF.

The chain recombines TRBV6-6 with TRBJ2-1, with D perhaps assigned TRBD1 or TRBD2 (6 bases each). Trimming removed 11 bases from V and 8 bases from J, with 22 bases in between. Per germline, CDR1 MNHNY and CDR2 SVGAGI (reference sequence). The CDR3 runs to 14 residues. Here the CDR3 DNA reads TGTGCCGGCAACGGAGGGGGAGAGGAGGATGAGCAGTTCTTC. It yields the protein CAGNGGGEEDEQFF.

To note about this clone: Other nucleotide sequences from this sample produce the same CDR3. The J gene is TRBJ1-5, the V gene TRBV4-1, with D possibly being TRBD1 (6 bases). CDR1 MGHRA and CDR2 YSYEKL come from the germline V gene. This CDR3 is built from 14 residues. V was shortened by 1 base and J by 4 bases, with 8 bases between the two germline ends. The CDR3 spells CASSQVDSNQPQHF. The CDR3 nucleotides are TGCGCCAGCAGCCAAGTGGACAGTAATCAGCCCCAGCATTTT.

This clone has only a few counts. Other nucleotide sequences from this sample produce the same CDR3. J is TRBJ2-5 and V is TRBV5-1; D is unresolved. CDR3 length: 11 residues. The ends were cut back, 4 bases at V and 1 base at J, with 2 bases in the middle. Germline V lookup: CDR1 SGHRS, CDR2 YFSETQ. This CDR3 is CASSAQETQYF. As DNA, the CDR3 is TGCGCCAGCAGCGCCCAAGAGACCCAGTACTTC.

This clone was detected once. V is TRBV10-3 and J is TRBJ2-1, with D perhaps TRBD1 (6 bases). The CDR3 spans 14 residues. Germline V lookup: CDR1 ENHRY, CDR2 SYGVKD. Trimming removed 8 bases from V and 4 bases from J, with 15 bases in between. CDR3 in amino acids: CAIGGTTGYNEQFF. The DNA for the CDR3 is TGTGCCATCGGGGGCACTACCGGGTACAATGAGCAGTTCTTC.

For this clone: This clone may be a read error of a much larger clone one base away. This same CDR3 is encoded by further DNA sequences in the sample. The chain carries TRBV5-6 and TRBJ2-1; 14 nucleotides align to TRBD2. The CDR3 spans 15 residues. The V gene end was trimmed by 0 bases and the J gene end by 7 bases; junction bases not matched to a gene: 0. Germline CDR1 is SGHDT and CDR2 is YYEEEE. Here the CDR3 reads CASSLGLAGGNEQFF. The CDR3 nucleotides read TGTGCCAGCAGCTTGGGACTAGCGGGGGGGAATGAGCAGTTCTTC.

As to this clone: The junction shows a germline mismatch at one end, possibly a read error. The CDR3: CASSLVSNEKLFF. In DNA form, the CDR3 reads TGCGCCAGCAGTTTGGTCTCGAATGAAAAACTGTTTTTT. This chain connects TRBV5-1 to TRBJ1-4, with D unclear. The CDR3 has 13 residues. Germline V gene sequence: CDR1 SGHRS, CDR2 YFSETQ.

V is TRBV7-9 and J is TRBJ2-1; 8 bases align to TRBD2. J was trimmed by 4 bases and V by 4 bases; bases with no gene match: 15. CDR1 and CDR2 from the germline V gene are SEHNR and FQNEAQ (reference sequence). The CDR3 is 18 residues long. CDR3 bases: TGTGCCAGCAGCTCGTCCGAATTGACTAGCGCGGATTACAATGAGCAGTTCTTC. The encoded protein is CASSSSELTSADYNEQFF.

CDR3 DNA sequence: TGTGCCAGCAGTTTATCCCCAGGGGGCTATGGCAATCAGCCCCAGCATTTT. As protein: CASSLSPGGYGNQPQHF. This sequence joins TRBV27 and TRBJ1-5, with 8 positions matching TRBD1. The germline CDR1 and CDR2 sequences are MNHEY and SMNVEV (reference sequence). V was clipped by 0 bases and J by 2 bases; unmatched bases: 6. The CDR3 is made up of 17 amino acids.

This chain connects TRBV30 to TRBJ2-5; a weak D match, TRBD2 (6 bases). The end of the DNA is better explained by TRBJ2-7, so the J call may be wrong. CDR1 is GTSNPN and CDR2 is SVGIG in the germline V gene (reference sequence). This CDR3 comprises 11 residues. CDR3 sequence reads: CAWVREDEQYF. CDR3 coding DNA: TGTGCCTGGGTCAGGGAGGACGAGCAGTACTTC.